A selection of T cell receptor beta chains follows, all from one sample in a study of Graves' ophthalmopathy and Graves' hyperthyroidism. A single record per CDR3 protein comes from TCRdb applying MiXCR to the multiplex PCR reads. The sample lists roughly 400,000 distinct CDR3 sequences, roughly 18% occurring once. The sequenced material came from peripheral blood. These receptors were collected from a woman younger than 35 with Graves' ophthalmopathy. CDR3s include the opening cysteine and the closing phenylalanine or tryptophan.

len,j_gene,v_gene,CDR3aa
17,TRBJ1-1,TRBV27,CASSRDRVSGMNTEAFF
16,TRBJ1-1,TRBV12-3/TRBV12-4,CASSLGPGRLNTEAFF
13,TRBJ1-5,TRBV28,CASSSVRSQPQHF
15,TRBJ2-7,TRBV30,CACPLVGDSVYEQYF
18,TRBJ2-5,TRBV28,CASRQEPGLAVYQETQYF
13,TRBJ1-2,TRBV20-1,CSAREGAGVGYTF
12,TRBJ2-2,TRBV2,CASRKSTGELFF
13,TRBJ2-7,TRBV20-1,CSATGPDRYEQYF
15,TRBJ1-2,TRBV6-1,CASSRGGRSIDGYTF
14,TRBJ1-3,TRBV6-1,CASRHIFTGNTIYF
14,TRBJ2-5,TRBV7-2,CASSPRDREETQYF
15,TRBJ1-1,TRBV6-5,CASSYTRGMNTEAFF
11,TRBJ2-5,TRBV30,CAWSVQGTQYF
15,TRBJ2-7,TRBV5-1,CASSLWVAGSYEQYF
15,TRBJ1-5,TRBV15,CATSRDPRDNQPQHF
19,TRBJ2-4,TRBV11-2,CASSQGFGTVRLAKNIQYF
15,TRBJ1-2,TRBV5-4,CASSAFTGTGNGYTF
15,TRBJ1-1,TRBV24-1,CATRAGTGENTEAFF
14,TRBJ2-5,TRBV30,CAWRRDRGQETQYF
17,TRBJ2-2,TRBV24-1,CATSDTTGYEVTGELFF
14,TRBJ1-1,TRBV12-3/TRBV12-4,CASSLTGSLAEAFF
15,TRBJ1-3,TRBV6-5,CASSSPLDSGNTIYF
16,TRBJ2-2,TRBV24-1,CATSDHMDRDTGELFF
15,TRBJ2-5,TRBV24-1,CATSELAGGGETQYF
15,TRBJ2-7,TRBV7-8,CASSLAPSGRGEQYF
13,TRBJ1-1,TRBV7-8,CASSYPPSTEAFF
12,TRBJ1-2,TRBV6-2/TRBV6-3,CASWRTGRGHTF
13,TRBJ1-1,TRBV6-2/TRBV6-3,CASTGSLGTEAFF
15,TRBJ2-5,TRBV6-5,CASSYSGVQGETQYF
14,TRBJ2-5,TRBV12-3/TRBV12-4,CASALGEGGETQYF
16,TRBJ2-2,TRBV12-3/TRBV12-4,CASSFNPRVDTGELFF
16,TRBJ2-7,TRBV13,CASSLADSGGIYEQYF
14,TRBJ1-2,TRBV27,CASSLKPRPYGYTF
15,TRBJ1-2,TRBV6-1,CASSEAGQPFYGYTF
13,TRBJ2-5,TRBV30,CAWNRGLTETQYF
14,TRBJ2-7,TRBV6-2/TRBV6-3,CASSSGLGLYEQYF
12,TRBJ1-1,TRBV28,CASRLSITEAFF
14,TRBJ1-1,TRBV19,CASSILGGNGEAFF